Included here is one T cell receptor (beta chain) sequence, with context. The sample is drawn from a study of blood T cell repertoires in COVID-19. For the study at large: The United States, Italy and Spain provided the acute and convalescent COVID-19 samples. From T cells, B-cell-depleted T cells, or PBMCs came the material, which was cDNA or gDNA.

Profiling relied on immunoSEQ multiplex PCR, and the TCRdb table lists in-frame clones only, not all of them. Among fewer than 90,000 clones listed, around nine tenths were seen once. The CDR3 is 15 amino acids. Per germline, CDR1 SGHDT and CDR2 YYEEEE. The V and J ends lost 3 bases and 1 base, in that order; junction bases with no gene match: 5. This sequence was found in a man aged 50 to 59 with active or convalescent COVID-19. The V call is TRBV5-6, the J call TRBJ2-5; 8 nucleotides agree with TRBD1. The sequenced sample consisted of peripheral blood. The CDR3 region is CASSSQTGAQETQYF. CDR3 DNA: TGTGCCAGCAGCTCGCAGACAGGGGCCCAAGAGACCCAGTACTTC.